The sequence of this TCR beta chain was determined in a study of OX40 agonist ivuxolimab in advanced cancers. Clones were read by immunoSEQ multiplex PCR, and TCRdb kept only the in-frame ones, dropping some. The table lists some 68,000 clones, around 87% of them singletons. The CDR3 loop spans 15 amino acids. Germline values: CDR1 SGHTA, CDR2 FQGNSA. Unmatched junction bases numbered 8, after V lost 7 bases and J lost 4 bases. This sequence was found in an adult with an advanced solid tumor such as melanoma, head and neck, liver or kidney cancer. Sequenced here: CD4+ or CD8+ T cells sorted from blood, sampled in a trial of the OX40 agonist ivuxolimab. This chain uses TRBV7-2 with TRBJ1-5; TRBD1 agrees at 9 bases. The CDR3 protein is CASTLRGTGNQPQHF. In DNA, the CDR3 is TGTGCCAGCACCCTTAGGGGGACAGGGAATCAGCCCCAGCATTTT.